Sequencing of this TCR beta chain was carried out in a study of siplizumab effects on memory and regulatory T cells. Remarks on this clone: Its antigen remains unidentified.

Per sample, the assay covered approximately 94,000 TCR templates. Repertoires were generated with immunoSEQ multiplex PCR, while TCRdb's copy carries only in-frame clones and drops some. The sample yields roughly 100,000 clones, about 94% seen once. Whole-study findings and limits: The majority of clones, roughly 80-96% of proliferating CD4+ or CD8+ clones, lacked an assignable naive or memory phenotype. To unstimulated subsets, only a minor fraction of alloreactive clones could be mapped.

Per germline, CDR1 MGHDK and CDR2 SYGVNS. V lost 6 bases, J lost 7 bases, and 13 bases lay in between. The CDR3 covers 14 residues. The receptor was isolated from a human donor in good health. The V and J genes are TRBV25-1 and TRBJ1-6; a weak D match, TRBD1 (5 bases). The sequencing sample was made of CD4+ T cells sorted from blood. The CDR3 nucleotides are TGTGCCAGCAGGTCCGGGGGAAGCAATTCACCCCTCCACTTT. Protein sequence: CASRSGGSNSPLHF.